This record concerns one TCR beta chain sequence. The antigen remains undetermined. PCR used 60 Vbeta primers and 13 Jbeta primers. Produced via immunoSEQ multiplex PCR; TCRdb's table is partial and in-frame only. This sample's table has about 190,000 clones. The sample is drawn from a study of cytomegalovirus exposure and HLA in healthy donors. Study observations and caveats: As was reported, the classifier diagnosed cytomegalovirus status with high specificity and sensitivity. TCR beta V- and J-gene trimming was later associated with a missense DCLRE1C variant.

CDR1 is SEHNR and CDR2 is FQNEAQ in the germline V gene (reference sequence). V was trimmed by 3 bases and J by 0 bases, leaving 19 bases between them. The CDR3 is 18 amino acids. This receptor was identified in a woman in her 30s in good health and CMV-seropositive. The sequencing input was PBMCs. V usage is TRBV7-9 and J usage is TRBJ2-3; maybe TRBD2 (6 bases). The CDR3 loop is CASSFLRSGDPSTDTQYF. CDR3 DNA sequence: TGTGCCAGCAGCTTTCTCCGGTCGGGGGACCCTAGCACAGATACGCAGTATTTT.